This T cell receptor beta chain is from a study of vaccination and CD4 T cells after COVID-19. This clonotype appeared once. Its antigen remains unknown. The CDR3 consists of 13 residues. In germline, CDR1 is GTSNPN, CDR2 SVGIG (reference sequence). V was clipped by 1 base and J by 6 bases, with 13 bases between them. The treatment: roughly 10-day PBMC culture with coronavirus spike peptide pools or control peptides (ViraFEST assay). Researchers used the Oncomine TCR Beta short-read assay to sequence DNA from cultured CD4+ T cells. Using its own MiXCR run on the PCR reads, TCRdb lists one record per CDR3 protein. The sample has about 15,000 distinct CDR3 sequences, around 49% seen once.

J is TRBJ2-7 and V is TRBV30, with unresolved D. The sample comprised CD4+ T cells from blood, cultured in vitro. This receptor was identified in a human donor who had recovered from COVID-19. CDR3 DNA: TGTGCCTGGAGTGCACCTCCCTTCCGCGAGCAGTACTTC. Translating it yields CAWSAPPFREQYF.